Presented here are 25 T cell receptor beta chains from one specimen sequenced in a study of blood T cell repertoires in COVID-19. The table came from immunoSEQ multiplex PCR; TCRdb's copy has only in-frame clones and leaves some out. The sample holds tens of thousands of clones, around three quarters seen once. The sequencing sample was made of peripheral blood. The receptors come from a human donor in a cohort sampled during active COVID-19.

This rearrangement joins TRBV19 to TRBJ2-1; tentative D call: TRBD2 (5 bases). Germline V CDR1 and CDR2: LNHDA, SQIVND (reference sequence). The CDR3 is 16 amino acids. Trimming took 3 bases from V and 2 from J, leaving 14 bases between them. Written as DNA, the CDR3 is TGTGCCAGTAGTATCCTCGGAGGCTTAGCCTACAATGAGCAGTTCTTC. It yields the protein CASSILGGLAYNEQFF.

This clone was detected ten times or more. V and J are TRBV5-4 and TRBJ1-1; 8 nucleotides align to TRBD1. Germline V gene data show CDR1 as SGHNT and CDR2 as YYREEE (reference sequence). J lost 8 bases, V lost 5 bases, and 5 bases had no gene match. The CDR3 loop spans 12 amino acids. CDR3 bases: TGTGCCAGCAGGGGGACAGGATCAGAAGCTTTCTTT. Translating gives CASRGTGSEAFF.

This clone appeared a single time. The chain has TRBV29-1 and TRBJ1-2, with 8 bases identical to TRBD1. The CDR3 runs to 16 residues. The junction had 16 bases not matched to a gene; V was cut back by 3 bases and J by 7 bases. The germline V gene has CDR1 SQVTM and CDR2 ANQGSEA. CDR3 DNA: TGCAGCGTTGATGAGGTCTTATACAGGGGGGTCGGTGGCTACACCTTC. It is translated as CSVDEVLYRGVGGYTF.

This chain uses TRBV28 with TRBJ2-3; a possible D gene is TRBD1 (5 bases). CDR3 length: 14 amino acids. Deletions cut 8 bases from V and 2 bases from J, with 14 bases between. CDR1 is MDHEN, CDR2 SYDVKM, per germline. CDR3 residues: CASGAGFDTDTQYF. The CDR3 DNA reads TGTGCCAGCGGGGCAGGATTCGACACAGATACGCAGTATTTT.

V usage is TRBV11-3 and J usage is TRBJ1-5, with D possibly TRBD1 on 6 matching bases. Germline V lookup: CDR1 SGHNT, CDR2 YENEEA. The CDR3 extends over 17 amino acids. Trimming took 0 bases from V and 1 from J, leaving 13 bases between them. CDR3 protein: CASSLDQGRASNQPQHF. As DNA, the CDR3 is TGTGCCAGCAGCTTAGATCAGGGGCGTGCGAGCAATCAGCCCCAGCATTTT. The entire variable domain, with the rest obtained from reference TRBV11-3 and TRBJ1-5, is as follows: EAGVVQSPRYKIIEKKQPVAFWCNPISGHNTLYWYLQNLGQGPELLIRYENEEAVDDSQLPKDRFSAERLKGVDSTLKIQPAELGDSAVYLCASSLDQGRASNQPQHFGDGTRLSIL.

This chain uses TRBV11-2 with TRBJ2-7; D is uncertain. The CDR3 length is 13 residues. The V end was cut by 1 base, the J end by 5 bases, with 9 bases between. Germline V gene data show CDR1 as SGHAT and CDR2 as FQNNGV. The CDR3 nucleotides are TGTGCCAGCAGCTTAGCGACGGCGGACGAGCAGTACTTC. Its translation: CASSLATADEQYF. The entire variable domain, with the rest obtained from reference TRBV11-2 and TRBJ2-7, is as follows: EAGVAQSPRYKIIEKRQSVAFWCNPISGHATLYWYQQILGQGPKLLIQFQNNGVVDDSQLPKDRFSAERLKGVDSTLKIQPAKLEDSAVYLCASSLATADEQYFGPGTRLTVT.

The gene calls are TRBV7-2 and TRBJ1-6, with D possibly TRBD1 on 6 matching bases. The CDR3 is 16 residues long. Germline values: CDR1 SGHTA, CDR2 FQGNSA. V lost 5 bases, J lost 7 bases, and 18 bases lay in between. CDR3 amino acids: CASSATGQVPNSPLHF. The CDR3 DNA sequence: TGTGCCAGCAGCGCTACAGGGCAAGTCCCCAATTCACCCCTCCACTTT.

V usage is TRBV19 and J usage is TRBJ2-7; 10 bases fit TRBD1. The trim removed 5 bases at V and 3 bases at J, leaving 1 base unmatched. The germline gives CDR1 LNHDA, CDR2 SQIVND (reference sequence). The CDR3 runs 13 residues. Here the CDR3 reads CASSWTGGYEQYF. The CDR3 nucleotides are TGTGCCAGTAGTTGGACAGGGGGCTACGAGCAGTACTTC.

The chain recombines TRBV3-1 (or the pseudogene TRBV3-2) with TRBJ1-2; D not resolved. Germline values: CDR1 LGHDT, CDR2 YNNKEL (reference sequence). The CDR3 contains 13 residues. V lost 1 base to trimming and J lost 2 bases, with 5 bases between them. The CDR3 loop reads CASSQVTNYGYTF. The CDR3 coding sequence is TGTGCCAGCAGCCAAGTAACAAACTATGGCTACACCTTC.

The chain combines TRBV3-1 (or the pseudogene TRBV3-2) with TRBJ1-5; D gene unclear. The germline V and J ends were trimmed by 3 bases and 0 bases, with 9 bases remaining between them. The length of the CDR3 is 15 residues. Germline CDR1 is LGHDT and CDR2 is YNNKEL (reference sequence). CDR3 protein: CASSHRRDSNQPQHF. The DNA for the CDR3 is TGTGCCAGCAGCCATCGACGGGATAGCAATCAGCCCCAGCATTTT.

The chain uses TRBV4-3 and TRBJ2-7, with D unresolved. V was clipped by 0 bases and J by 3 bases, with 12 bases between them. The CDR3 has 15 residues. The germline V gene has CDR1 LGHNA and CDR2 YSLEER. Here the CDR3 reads CASSQDSVSFYEQYF. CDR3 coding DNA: TGCGCCAGCAGCCAAGACAGCGTCTCTTTCTACGAGCAGTACTTC.

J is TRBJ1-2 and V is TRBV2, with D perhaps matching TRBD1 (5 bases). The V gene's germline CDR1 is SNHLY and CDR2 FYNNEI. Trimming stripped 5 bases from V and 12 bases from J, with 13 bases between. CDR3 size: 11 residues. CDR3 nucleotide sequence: TGTGCCAGCAGTCCCGGGGGTGTCAACACCTTC. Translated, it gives CASSPGGVNTF.

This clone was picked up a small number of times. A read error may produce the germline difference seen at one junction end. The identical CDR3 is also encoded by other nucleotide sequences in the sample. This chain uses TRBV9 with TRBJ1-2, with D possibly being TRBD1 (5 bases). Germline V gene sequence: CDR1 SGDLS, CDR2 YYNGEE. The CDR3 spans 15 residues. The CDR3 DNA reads TGCGCCAGCAGCGCGGGGGGGGAGTATTACTATGGCTACACCTTC. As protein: CASSAGGEYYYGYTF.

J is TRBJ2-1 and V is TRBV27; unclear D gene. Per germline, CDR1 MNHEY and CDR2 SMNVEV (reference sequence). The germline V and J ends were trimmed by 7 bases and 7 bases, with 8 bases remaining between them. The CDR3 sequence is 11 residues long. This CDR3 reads CASILLNEQFF. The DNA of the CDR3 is TGTGCCAGCATTCTCCTTAATGAGCAGTTCTTC.

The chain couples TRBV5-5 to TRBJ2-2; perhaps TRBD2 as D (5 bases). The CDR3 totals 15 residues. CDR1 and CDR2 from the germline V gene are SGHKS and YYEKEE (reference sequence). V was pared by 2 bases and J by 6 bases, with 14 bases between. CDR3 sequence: CASSLGSRRSGELFF. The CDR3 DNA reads TGTGCCAGCAGCTTAGGGTCCAGGAGGTCCGGGGAGCTGTTTTTT.

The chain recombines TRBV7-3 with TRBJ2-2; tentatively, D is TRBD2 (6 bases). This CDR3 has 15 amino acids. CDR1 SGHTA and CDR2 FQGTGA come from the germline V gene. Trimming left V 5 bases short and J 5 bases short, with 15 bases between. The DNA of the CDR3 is TGTGCCAGCAGCCCCAAAGCGGGCGGGACCGGGGAGCTGTTTTTT. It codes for CASSPKAGGTGELFF.

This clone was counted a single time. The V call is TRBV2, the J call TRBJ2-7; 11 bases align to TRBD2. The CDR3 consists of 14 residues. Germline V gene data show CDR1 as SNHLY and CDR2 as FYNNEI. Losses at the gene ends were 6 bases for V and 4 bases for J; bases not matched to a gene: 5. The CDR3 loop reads CASSGGTSGYEQYF. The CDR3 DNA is TGTGCCAGCAGCGGCGGGACTAGCGGATACGAGCAGTACTTC.

This chain's CDR3 is CASSSPGQGRETQYF. The DNA of the CDR3 is TGTGCCAGCAGTTCCCCGGGACAGGGAAGAGAGACCCAGTACTTC. The gene calls are TRBV28 and TRBJ2-5; 9 bases match TRBD1. CDR1 MDHEN and CDR2 SYDVKM come from the germline V gene. The CDR3 is 15 residues long. The ends lost 4 bases at V and 4 bases at J; junction bases unmatched: 7.

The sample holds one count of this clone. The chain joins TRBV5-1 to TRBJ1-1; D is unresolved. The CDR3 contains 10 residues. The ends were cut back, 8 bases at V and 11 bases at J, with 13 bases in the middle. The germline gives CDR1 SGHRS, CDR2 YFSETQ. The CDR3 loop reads CARTRGDAFF. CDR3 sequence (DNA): TGCGCCAGAACGCGGGGAGATGCTTTCTTT.

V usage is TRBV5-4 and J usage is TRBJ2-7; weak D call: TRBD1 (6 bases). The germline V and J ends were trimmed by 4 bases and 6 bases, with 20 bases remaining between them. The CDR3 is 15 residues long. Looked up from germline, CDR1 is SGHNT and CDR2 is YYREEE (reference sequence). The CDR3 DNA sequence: TGTGCCAGCAGCCCCCCCACAGGGTCGCGAGCCGAGCAGTACTTC. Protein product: CASSPPTGSRAEQYF.

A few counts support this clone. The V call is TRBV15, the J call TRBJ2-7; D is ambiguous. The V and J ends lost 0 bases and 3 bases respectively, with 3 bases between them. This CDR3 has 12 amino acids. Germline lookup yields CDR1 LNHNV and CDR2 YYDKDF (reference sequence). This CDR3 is CATSRDFYEQYF. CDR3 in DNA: TGTGCCACCAGCAGAGACTTCTACGAGCAGTACTTC.

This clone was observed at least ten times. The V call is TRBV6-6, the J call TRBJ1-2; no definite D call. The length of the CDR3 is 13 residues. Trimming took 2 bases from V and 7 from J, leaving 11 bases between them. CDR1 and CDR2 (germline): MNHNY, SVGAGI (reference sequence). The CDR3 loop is CASSYGGMGGYTF. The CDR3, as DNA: TGTGCCAGCAGTTACGGCGGTATGGGTGGCTACACCTTC.

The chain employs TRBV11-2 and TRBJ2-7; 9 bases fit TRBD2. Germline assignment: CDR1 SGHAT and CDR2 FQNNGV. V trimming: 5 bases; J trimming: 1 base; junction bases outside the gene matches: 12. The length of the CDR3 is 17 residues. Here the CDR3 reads CASSRSAGGTESYEQYF. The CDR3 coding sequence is TGTGCCAGCAGCCGTTCTGCGGGGGGGACTGAGTCCTACGAGCAGTACTTC.

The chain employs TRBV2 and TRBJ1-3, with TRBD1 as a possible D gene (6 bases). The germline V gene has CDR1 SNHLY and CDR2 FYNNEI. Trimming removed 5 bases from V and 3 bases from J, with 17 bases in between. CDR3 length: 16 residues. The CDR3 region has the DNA TGTGCCAGCAGTAGACAGGTCCGGGCGGGTGGAAACACCATATATTTT. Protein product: CASSRQVRAGGNTIYF.

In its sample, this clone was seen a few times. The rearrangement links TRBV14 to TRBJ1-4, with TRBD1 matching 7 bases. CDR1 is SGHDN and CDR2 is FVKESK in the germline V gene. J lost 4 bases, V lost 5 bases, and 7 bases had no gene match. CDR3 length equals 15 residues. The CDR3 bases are TGTGCCAGCAGCTCCCGGGACAGCTTTAATGAAAAACTGTTTTTT. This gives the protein CASSSRDSFNEKLFF.